One and the same sample provided the 20 T cell receptor beta chains below, sequenced in a study of beta chain features in type 1 diabetes (dated by TCRdb to 2016 to 2018). Study-wide findings and limitations: Type 1 diabetes patients showed a moderate but significant shortening of TCRB CDR3 length in all four CD4+ subsets.

The protocol used for the library was the immunoSEQ multiplex PCR assay. The entire isolated RNA was reverse transcribed using the High Capacity cDNA Reverse Transcription Kit, and thus expressed TCRB transcripts were sequenced. In its TCRdb copy, this immuneACCESS table keeps in-frame sequences only and misses some clones. Where compared with another copy, unresolved V genes explain less than half of these, and the others have no known cause. A total of 150,000 to 200,000 clones appear in this sample, over 55% of them only once. The ten largest clonotypes hold approximately 0.089% of the sample. Antigen specificity for these receptors is unknown. Material for sequencing was naive CD4+ T cells from blood. In light of the paper, this sample's cell subset or site label describes: true naive CD4+ T cells. The receptors were gathered from a young man with type 1 diabetes.

The chain has TRBV9 and TRBJ2-5, with 12 bases identical to TRBD1. Germline loops: CDR1 SGDLS, CDR2 YYNGEE. V shed 5 bases, J shed 5 bases, and the junction held 10 bases outside the gene matches. CDR3 size: 16 residues. The CDR3 spells CASSVLGTGGSETQYF. The DNA for the CDR3 is TGTGCCAGCAGTGTCCTAGGGACAGGGGGCAGCGAGACCCAGTACTTC.

The V gene is TRBV28, the J gene TRBJ2-5; D not resolved. The ends were cut back, 5 bases at V and 3 bases at J, with 7 bases in the middle. CDR3 size: 12 residues. CDR1 and CDR2 from the germline V gene are MDHEN and SYDVKM. The CDR3: CASSQIEETQYF. The CDR3 DNA sequence: TGTGCCAGCAGTCAGATCGAAGAGACCCAGTACTTC.

This chain links TRBV30 with TRBJ1-1; D is unresolved. V shed 0 bases and J shed 1 base, with 6 bases lying between them. Looked up from germline, CDR1 is GTSNPN and CDR2 is SVGIG (reference sequence). The CDR3 loop spans 13 amino acids. The chain's CDR3 is CAWSVRENTEAFF. The CDR3 DNA is TGTGCCTGGAGTGTCCGGGAGAACACTGAAGCTTTCTTT.

V is TRBV7-2 and J is TRBJ2-7, with 7 bases matching TRBD1. V trimming: 5 bases; J trimming: 8 bases; junction bases outside the gene matches: 6. Per the germline V gene, CDR1 is SGHTA and CDR2 is FQGNSA. The CDR3 is made up of 12 amino acids. CDR3 coding DNA: TGTGCCAGCAGCCAGCCGACAGGGCAGCAGTACTTC. Translated: CASSQPTGQQYF.

This chain links TRBV29-1 with TRBJ2-7; D perhaps matches TRBD2 (6 bases). CDR1 SQVTM and CDR2 ANQGSEA come from the germline V gene. Trimming pared 6 bases from V and 3 bases from J, leaving 12 bases between. The length of the CDR3 is 12 residues. CDR3 sequence: CSVLAGGYEQYF. CDR3 DNA: TGCAGCGTCCTGGCCGGGGGCTACGAGCAGTACTTC.

V usage is TRBV5-1 and J usage is TRBJ2-5; 8 positions agree with TRBD1. With V trimmed by 4 bases and J by 3 bases, 2 bases remained unmatched. There are 13 residues in the CDR3. In germline, CDR1 is SGHRS, CDR2 YFSETQ. CDR3 coding DNA: TGCGCCAGCAGCCACAGGGGGGAAGAGACCCAGTACTTC. Translation gives CASSHRGEETQYF.

V and J are TRBV5-1 and TRBJ2-7; 7 nucleotides match TRBD1. The CDR3 loop spans 15 amino acids. V was clipped by 4 bases and J by 3 bases; unmatched bases: 10. Germline V lookup: CDR1 SGHRS, CDR2 YFSETQ. CDR3 sequence reads: CASSHLDRRLYEQYF. The CDR3 nucleotides are TGCGCCAGCAGCCATCTGGACAGGAGACTCTACGAGCAGTACTTC.

The rearrangement links TRBV4-3 to TRBJ2-7; D remains unclear. The CDR3 consists of 14 residues. CDR1 and CDR2 from the germline V gene are LGHNA and YSLEER. The germline V and J ends were trimmed by 0 bases and 8 bases, with 14 bases remaining between them. CDR3 nucleotide sequence: TGCGCCAGCAGCCAAGATCTGGGCGGTTCCAAGCAGTACTTC. Protein sequence: CASSQDLGGSKQYF.

This clone was observed a few times. V usage is TRBV7-2 and J usage is TRBJ2-7; D is possibly TRBD1 (5 bases). Looked up from germline, CDR1 is SGHTA and CDR2 is FQGNSA. This CDR3 has 15 residues. Trimming shortened V by 2 bases and J by 2 bases, and 13 bases separated the two germline ends. The CDR3 region is CASSLIPAGTYEQYF. Here the CDR3 DNA reads TGTGCCAGCAGCTTAATCCCGGCAGGGACCTACGAGCAGTACTTC. Variable domain in full (rest from reference TRBV7-2 and TRBJ2-7): GAGVSQSPSNKVTEKGKDVELRCDPISGHTALYWYRQSLGQGLEFLIYFQGNSAPDKSGLPSDRFSAERTGGSVSTLTIQRTQQEDSAVYLCASSLIPAGTYEQYFGPGTRLTVT.

This rearrangement joins TRBV7-2 to TRBJ2-5, with 14 bases matching TRBD2. After removal of 5 bases from V and 4 bases from J, the junction contained 6 bases not matched to a gene. Germline CDR1 reads SGHTA; CDR2 reads FQGNSA. There are 16 residues in the CDR3. CDR3 in amino acids: CASSPRLAGGRETQYF. DNA for the CDR3: TGTGCCAGCAGCCCGCGACTAGCGGGGGGGCGAGAGACCCAGTACTTC.

This clone was found a few times. The chain combines TRBV16 with TRBJ2-7; unclear D gene. The CDR3 extends over 14 amino acids. Germline V gene lookup returns CDR1 KGHSY and CDR2 FQNENV. Trimming removed 3 bases from V and 3 bases from J, with 12 bases in between. DNA for the CDR3: TGTGCCAGCAGCCATCGGAAACAGATCTACGAGCAGTACTTC. It yields the protein CASSHRKQIYEQYF.

The V gene is TRBV29-1, the J gene TRBJ2-7, with TRBD2 matching over 7 bases. Germline V gene data show CDR1 as SQVTM and CDR2 as ANQGSEA. The V and J ends lost 8 bases and 3 bases, in that order; junction bases with no gene match: 10. The CDR3 runs to 13 residues. The CDR3 loop reads CSFLGGGNYEQYF. DNA for the CDR3: TGCAGCTTCCTCGGGGGAGGGAACTACGAGCAGTACTTC.

This chain joins TRBV29-1 and TRBJ2-3, with 10 bases identical to TRBD1. The CDR3 has 16 residues. Trimming at V came to 5 bases and at J to 2 bases, leaving 10 bases not matched to a gene. Germline V CDR1 and CDR2: SQVTM, ANQGSEA. The DNA for the CDR3 is TGCAGCGTTCCCGGGACAGGGGCCCTCGCCACAGATACGCAGTATTTT. Residues: CSVPGTGALATDTQYF.

This chain links TRBV29-1 with TRBJ2-5; 7 nucleotides align to TRBD1. Looked up from germline, CDR1 is SQVTM and CDR2 is ANQGSEA. The CDR3 extends over 13 amino acids. V was clipped by 6 bases and J by 4 bases; unmatched bases: 8. The CDR3 DNA sequence: TGCAGCGTCCTGACAGGGTCCGGAGAGACCCAGTACTTC. This translates into CSVLTGSGETQYF.

The sample holds a few counts of this clone. The chain is built from TRBV9 and TRBJ2-7; TRBD2 is a possible D gene (6 bases). The CDR3 is 15 amino acids. Per germline, CDR1 SGDLS and CDR2 YYNGEE. V lost 0 bases and J lost 3, with 13 bases in between. Here the CDR3 DNA reads TGTGCCAGCAGCGTAGGCCCAGGCGGGGACTACGAGCAGTACTTC. Its translation: CASSVGPGGDYEQYF.

The chain uses TRBV5-4 and TRBJ2-1; no clear D. The CDR3 totals 11 residues. Germline values: CDR1 SGHNT, CDR2 YYREEE (reference sequence). V gave up 1 base and J gave up 7 bases, with 3 bases separating them. The CDR3 DNA is TGTGCCAGCAGCTTGAATAATGAGCAGTTCTTC. The encoded protein is CASSLNNEQFF. The whole variable domain, filled in from reference TRBV5-4 and TRBJ2-1, reads ETGVTQSPTHLIKTRGQQVTLRCSSQSGHNTVSWYQQALGQGPQFIFQYYREEENGRGNFPPRFSGLQFPNYSSELNVNALELDDSALYLCASSLNNEQFFGPGTRLTVL.

The sample holds a few counts of this clone. The chain carries TRBV7-9 and TRBJ2-1, with unresolved D. Per the germline V gene, CDR1 is SEHNR and CDR2 is FQNEAQ (reference sequence). CDR3 size: 18 residues. The V and J ends lost 5 bases and 6 bases respectively, with 26 bases between them. CDR3 loop: CASSPVLLVASRINEQFF. The CDR3, as DNA: TGTGCCAGCAGCCCCGTTTTACTCGTGGCTAGTCGGATCAATGAGCAGTTCTTC.

V usage is TRBV25-1 and J usage is TRBJ1-6; 9 positions agree with TRBD1. With V trimmed by 6 bases and J by 14 bases, 11 bases remained unmatched. The CDR3 has 14 amino acids. In germline, CDR1 is MGHDK, CDR2 SYGVNS. DNA for the CDR3: TGTGCCAGCAGAAGTACGACAGGGGGTATCGCCCTCCACTTT. This translates into CASRSTTGGIALHF. The full variable domain, completed using reference TRBV25-1 and TRBJ1-6, is EADIYQTPRYLVIGTGKKITLECSQTMGHDKMYWYQQDPGMELHLIHYSYGVNSTEKGDLSSESTVSRIRTEHFPLTLESARPSHTSQYLCASRSTTGGIALHFGNGTRLTVT.

The chain is built from TRBV5-1 and TRBJ2-7; D gene uncertain. Germline CDR1 is SGHRS and CDR2 is YFSETQ. V lost 0 bases to trimming and J lost 2 bases, with 3 bases between them. This CDR3 is built from 12 residues. The CDR3 region has the DNA TGCGCCAGCAGCTTGGCACCCTACGAGCAGTACTTC. It encodes CASSLAPYEQYF. The full variable domain, with the rest looked up from reference TRBV5-1 and TRBJ2-7, is KAGVTQTPRYLIKTRGQQVTLSCSPISGHRSVSWYQQTPGQGLQFLFEYFSETQRNKGNFPGRFSGRQFSNSRSEMNVSTLELGDSALYLCASSLAPYEQYFGPGTRLTVT.

The chain employs TRBV7-9 and TRBJ2-6, with D hard to call. The CDR3 runs 13 residues. Trimming shortened V by 6 bases and J by 4 bases, and 7 bases separated the two germline ends. CDR1 and CDR2 (germline): SEHNR, FQNEAQ (reference sequence). The CDR3: CASRLVGANVLTF. The CDR3 DNA reads TGTGCCAGCAGGTTGGTGGGGGCCAACGTCCTGACTTTC.